This T cell receptor (beta chain) was captured by sequencing in a study of blood T cell repertoires in COVID-19. Study as a whole: From T cells, B-cell-depleted T cells, or PBMCs came the material, which was cDNA or gDNA.

Per the original methods: Estimation of nucleated cell counts was performed using reference gene primer amplification. Profiled with immunoSEQ multiplex PCR; TCRdb holds only in-frame clones, not every one. V, J and clone size reflect that table, while D and trimming were determined from the DNA. Of 150,000 to 200,000 clones listed, 88% are singletons. V was clipped by 4 bases and J by 3 bases; unmatched bases: 10. Germline CDR1 and CDR2: LNHNV and YYDKDF (reference sequence). The CDR3 is 16 residues long. Sequences were obtained from peripheral blood. The clonotype comes from a human donor in a cohort sampled during active COVID-19. J is TRBJ1-2 and V is TRBV15, with 8 positions matching TRBD1. The CDR3 bases are TGTGCCACCAGCAAAGACAGGGGCGAAACCTACTATGGCTACACCTTC. As protein: CATSKDRGETYYGYTF.